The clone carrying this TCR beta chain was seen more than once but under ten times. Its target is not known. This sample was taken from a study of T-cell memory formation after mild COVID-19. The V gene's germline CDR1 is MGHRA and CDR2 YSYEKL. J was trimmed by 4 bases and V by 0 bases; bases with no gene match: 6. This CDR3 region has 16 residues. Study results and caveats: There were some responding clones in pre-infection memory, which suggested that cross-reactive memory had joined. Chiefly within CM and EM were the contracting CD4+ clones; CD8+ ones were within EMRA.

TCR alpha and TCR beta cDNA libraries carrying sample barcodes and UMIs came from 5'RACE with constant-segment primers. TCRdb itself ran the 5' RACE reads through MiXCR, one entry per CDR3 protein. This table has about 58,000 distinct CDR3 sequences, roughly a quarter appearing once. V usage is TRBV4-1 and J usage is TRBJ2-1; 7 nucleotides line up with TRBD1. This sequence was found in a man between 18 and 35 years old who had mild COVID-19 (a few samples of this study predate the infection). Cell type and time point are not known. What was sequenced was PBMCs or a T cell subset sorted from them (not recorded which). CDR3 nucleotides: TGCGCCAGCAGCCAAGAAGGGGACAGTGGGTACAATGAGCAGTTCTTC. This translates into CASSQEGDSGYNEQFF.